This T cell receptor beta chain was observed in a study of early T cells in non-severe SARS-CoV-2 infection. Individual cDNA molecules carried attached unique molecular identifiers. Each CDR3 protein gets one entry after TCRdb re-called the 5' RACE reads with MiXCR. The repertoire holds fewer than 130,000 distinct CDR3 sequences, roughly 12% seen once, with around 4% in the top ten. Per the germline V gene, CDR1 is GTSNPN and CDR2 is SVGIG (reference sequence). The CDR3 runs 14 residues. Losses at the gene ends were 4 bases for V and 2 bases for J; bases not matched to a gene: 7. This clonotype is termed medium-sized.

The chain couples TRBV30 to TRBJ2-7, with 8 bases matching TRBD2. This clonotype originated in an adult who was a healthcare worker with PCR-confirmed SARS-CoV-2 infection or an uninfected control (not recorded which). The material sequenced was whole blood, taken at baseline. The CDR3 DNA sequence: TGTGCCTGGAATGCGGGAGGCCTTACCTACGAGCAGTACTTC. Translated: CAWNAGGLTYEQYF.